These 14 T cell receptor beta chains were sequenced from one sample in a study of CD8 T cell repertoires and HIV-1 epitope variants. Using immunoSEQ multiplex PCR, the repertoire was profiled, and TCRdb retains in-frame clones only, with some absent. The table has roughly 100,000 clones, around 75% seen once. Sequencing was carried out using uncultured baseline CD8+ T cells from peripheral blood mononuclear cells (PBMCs). The receptors originated from a male donor with HIV.

The chain has TRBV6-5 and TRBJ2-7; possibly TRBD1 for D (6 bases). This CDR3 has 13 residues. Germline CDR1 and CDR2: MNHEY and SVGAGI. V shed 7 bases and J shed 1 base, with 11 bases lying between them. The CDR3: CASTIQGSYEQYF. The CDR3 coding sequence is TGTGCCAGCACCATACAGGGATCCTACGAGCAGTACTTC.

This clone has more than one count but fewer than ten. The V and J genes are TRBV15 and TRBJ2-1, with 7 bases matching TRBD1. This CDR3 spans 13 amino acids. The junction had 4 bases not matched to a gene; V was cut back by 3 bases and J by 8 bases. Germline V CDR1 and CDR2: LNHNV, YYDKDF (reference sequence). The CDR3 DNA follows: TGTGCCACCAGCAGGAACAGGGGTCATGAGCAGTTCTTC. This codes for CATSRNRGHEQFF.

This clone has more than one count but fewer than ten. The chain has TRBV30 and TRBJ1-2; the D is unclear. Looked up from germline, CDR1 is GTSNPN and CDR2 is SVGIG (reference sequence). Trimming pared 0 bases from V and 4 bases from J, leaving 6 bases between. This CDR3 region has 12 residues. The CDR3 sequence is CAWSVLGYGYTF. Written as DNA, the CDR3 is TGTGCCTGGAGTGTACTCGGCTATGGCTACACCTTC. Full variable domain (rest looked up from reference TRBV30 and TRBJ1-2): SQTIHQWPATLVQPVGSPLSLECTVEGTSNPNLYWYRQAAGRGLQLLFYSVGIGQISSEVPQNLSASRPQDRQFILSSKKLLLSDSGFYLCAWSVLGYGYTFGSGTRLTVV.

The chain joins TRBV6-1 to TRBJ1-2; D gene unclear. This CDR3 has 13 amino acids. V lost 8 bases and J 3 bases, leaving 13 bases between the germline ends. The germline CDR1 and CDR2 sequences are MNHNS and SASEGT. The CDR3 loop reads CASYGSRYYGYTF. CDR3 in DNA: TGTGCCAGCTACGGGAGCAGGTACTATGGCTACACCTTC.

The chain carries TRBV27 and TRBJ2-3; 8 positions agree with TRBD2. The CDR3 covers 15 residues. Germline trimming cut 5 bases from V and 2 bases from J; bases unmatched to any gene: 6. Per germline, CDR1 MNHEY and CDR2 SMNVEV (reference sequence). The CDR3: CASSLGGAYTDTQYF. CDR3 nucleotides: TGTGCCAGCAGTCTCGGGGGGGCTTACACAGATACGCAGTATTTT.

This chain joins TRBV28 and TRBJ2-7; D call uncertain. Trimming stripped 2 bases from V and 6 bases from J, with 17 bases between. There are 15 residues in the CDR3. The germline V gene encodes CDR1 MDHEN and CDR2 SYDVKM. The CDR3 DNA reads as TGTGCCAGCAGTTTACTTCAGGAACTTCCGGCCGAGCAGTACTTC. This encodes CASSLLQELPAEQYF.

This clone was observed a few times. The chain recombines TRBV28 with TRBJ1-3; perhaps TRBD1 as D (5 bases). The V gene's germline CDR1 is MDHEN and CDR2 SYDVKM. The CDR3 contains 17 residues. Trimming stripped 5 bases from V and 1 base from J, with 18 bases between. CDR3 nucleotide sequence: TGTGCCAGCAGTACCTCGGAGGGGATGCTTTCTGGAAACACCATATATTTT. This gives the protein CASSTSEGMLSGNTIYF.

This clone was recorded at least ten times. This chain joins TRBV5-6 and TRBJ1-6; no firm D call. Trimming left V 4 bases short and J 6 bases short, with 5 bases between. The CDR3 has 12 amino acids. Germline values: CDR1 SGHDT, CDR2 YYEEEE. The CDR3 DNA sequence: TGTGCCAGCAGCCTGCTTAATTCACCCCTCCACTTT. Protein product: CASSLLNSPLHF.

The V and J genes are TRBV28 and TRBJ2-7, with 8 bases matching TRBD2. V was pared by 3 bases and J by 0 bases, with 7 bases of the junction left unmatched. This CDR3 region has 16 residues. Germline V CDR1 and CDR2: MDHEN, SYDVKM. CDR3 nucleotide sequence: TGTGCCAGCAGTTTTCACCCCGGGAGGGCCTCCTACGAGCAGTACTTC. Amino acid sequence: CASSFHPGRASYEQYF.

In its sample, this clone was seen a few times. This same CDR3 is encoded by further DNA sequences in the sample. This sequence joins TRBV5-4 and TRBJ1-1; D is undetermined. Germline V CDR1 and CDR2: SGHNT, YYREEE (reference sequence). V was pared by 1 base and J by 5 bases, with 12 bases between. There are 14 residues in the CDR3. The CDR3 nucleotides are TGTGCCAGCAGCTTGAGTAGAAGTAGAACTGAAGCTTTCTTT. It translates to CASSLSRSRTEAFF. Drawing the rest from reference TRBV5-4 and TRBJ1-1, the complete variable domain is ETGVTQSPTHLIKTRGQQVTLRCSSQSGHNTVSWYQQALGQGPQFIFQYYREEENGRGNFPPRFSGLQFPNYSSELNVNALELDDSALYLCASSLSRSRTEAFFGQGTRLTVV.

This rearrangement joins TRBV7-2 to TRBJ2-7; D tentatively fits TRBD1 or TRBD2 (5 bases each). The CDR3 length is 14 residues. Germline V gives CDR1 SGHTA, CDR2 FQGNSA. Trimming shortened V by 6 bases and J by 0 bases, and 12 bases separated the two germline ends. Here the CDR3 DNA reads TGTGCCAGCAGTCCTACCGGGGCCTCCTACGAGCAGTACTTC. Translated, it gives CASSPTGASYEQYF.

The chain employs TRBV28 and TRBJ1-1; 8 bases agree with TRBD1. The CDR3 has 12 amino acids. Germline V gene data show CDR1 as MDHEN and CDR2 as SYDVKM. The ends lost 7 bases at V and 5 bases at J; junction bases unmatched: 3. The CDR3 spells CASTTGVTEAFF. CDR3 DNA sequence: TGTGCCAGCACGACAGGGGTGACTGAAGCTTTCTTT.

The J gene is TRBJ2-7, the V gene TRBV5-1; D unresolved. The germline V gene encodes CDR1 SGHRS and CDR2 YFSETQ. V was trimmed by 1 base and J by 2 bases, leaving 13 bases between them. The CDR3 extends over 15 amino acids. As DNA, the CDR3 is TGCGCCAGCAGCTTGAAGGGCCCGGGCCCCTACGAGCAGTACTTC. Protein sequence: CASSLKGPGPYEQYF.

V and J are TRBV28 and TRBJ1-2; D unresolved. The length of the CDR3 is 12 residues. Trimming cost V 8 bases and J 5 bases, with 12 bases left between them. The V gene's germline CDR1 is MDHEN and CDR2 SYDVKM. Written as DNA, the CDR3 is TGTGCCAGCCTGGGTGTAGGGTATGGCTACACCTTC. Residues: CASLGVGYGYTF.